This TCR beta chain stems from a study of technical replicates of blood from several donors. The V gene end was trimmed by 3 bases and the J gene end by 6 bases; junction bases not matched to a gene: 8. The CDR3 has 15 amino acids. The V gene's germline CDR1 is MGHRA and CDR2 YSYEKL. Assay used: immunoSEQ multiplex PCR; TCRdb lists only in-frame clones, some missing. This table has about 98,000 clones, 95% appearing once. This clonotype was obtained from a human donor in good health. The rearrangement links TRBV4-1 to TRBJ1-1; 9 nucleotides align to TRBD1. Material: T cells isolated from PBMCs. CDR3 protein: CASSQVPGTGPEAFF. DNA for the CDR3: TGCGCCAGCAGCCAGGTCCCCGGGACAGGGCCTGAAGCTTTCTTT.